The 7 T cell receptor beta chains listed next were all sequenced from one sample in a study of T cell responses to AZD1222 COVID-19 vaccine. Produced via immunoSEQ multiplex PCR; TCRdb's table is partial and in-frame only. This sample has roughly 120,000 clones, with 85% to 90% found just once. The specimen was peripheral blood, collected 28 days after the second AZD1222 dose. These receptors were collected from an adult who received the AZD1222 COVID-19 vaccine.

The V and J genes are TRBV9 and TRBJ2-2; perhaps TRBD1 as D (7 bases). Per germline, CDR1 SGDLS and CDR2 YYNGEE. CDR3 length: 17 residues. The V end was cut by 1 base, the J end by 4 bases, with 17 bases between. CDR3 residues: CASSVLEGAPSTGELFF. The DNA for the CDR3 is TGTGCCAGCAGCGTACTGGAGGGGGCGCCGAGCACCGGGGAGCTGTTTTTT.

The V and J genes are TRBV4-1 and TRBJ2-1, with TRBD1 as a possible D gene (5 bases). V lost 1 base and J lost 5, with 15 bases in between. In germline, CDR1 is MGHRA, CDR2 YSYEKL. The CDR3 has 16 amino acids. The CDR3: CASSQVRDSINNEQFF. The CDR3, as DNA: TGCGCCAGCAGCCAAGTCCGAGACAGCATTAACAATGAGCAGTTCTTC.

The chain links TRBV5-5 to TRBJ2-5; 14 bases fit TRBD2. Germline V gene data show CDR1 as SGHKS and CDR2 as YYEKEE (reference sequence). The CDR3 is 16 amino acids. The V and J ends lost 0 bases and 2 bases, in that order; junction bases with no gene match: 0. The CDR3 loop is CASSLGLAGGQETQYF. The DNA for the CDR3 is TGTGCCAGCAGCTTGGGACTAGCGGGGGGGCAAGAGACCCAGTACTTC.

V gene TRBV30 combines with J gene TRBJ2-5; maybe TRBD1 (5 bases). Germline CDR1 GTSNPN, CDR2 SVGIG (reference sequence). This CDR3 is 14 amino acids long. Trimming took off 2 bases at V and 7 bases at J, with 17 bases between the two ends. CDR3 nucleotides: TGTGCCTGGAGTCCCTCAACAGGCGTGGGGACCCAGTACTTC. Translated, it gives CAWSPSTGVGTQYF.

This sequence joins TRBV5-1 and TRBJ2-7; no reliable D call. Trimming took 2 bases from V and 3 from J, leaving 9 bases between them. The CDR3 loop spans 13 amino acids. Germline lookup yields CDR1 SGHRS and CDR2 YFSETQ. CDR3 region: CASSFAPGYEQYF. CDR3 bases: TGCGCCAGCAGCTTTGCTCCAGGCTACGAGCAGTACTTC.

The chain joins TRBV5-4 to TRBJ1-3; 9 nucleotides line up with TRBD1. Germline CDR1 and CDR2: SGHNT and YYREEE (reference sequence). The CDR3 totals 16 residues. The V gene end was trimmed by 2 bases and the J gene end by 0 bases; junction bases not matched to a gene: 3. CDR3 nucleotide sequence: TGTGCCAGCAGCTTAGGGACAGGGAACTCTGGAAACACCATATATTTT. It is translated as CASSLGTGNSGNTIYF. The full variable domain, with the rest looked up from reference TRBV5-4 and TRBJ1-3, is ETGVTQSPTHLIKTRGQQVTLRCSSQSGHNTVSWYQQALGQGPQFIFQYYREEENGRGNFPPRFSGLQFPNYSSELNVNALELDDSALYLCASSLGTGNSGNTIYFGEGSWLTVV.

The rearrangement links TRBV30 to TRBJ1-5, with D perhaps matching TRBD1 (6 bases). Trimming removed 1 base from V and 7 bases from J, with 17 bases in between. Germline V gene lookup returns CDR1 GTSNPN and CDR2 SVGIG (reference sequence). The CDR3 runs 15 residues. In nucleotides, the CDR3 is TGTGCCTGGAGTGGCCACGGAGGGGGTAGCCAGCCCCAGCATTTT. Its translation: CAWSGHGGGSQPQHF.